Each of the 21 T cell receptor beta chains below was sequenced from the same sample in a study of OX40 agonist ivuxolimab in advanced cancers. Data came from immunoSEQ multiplex PCR; TCRdb stores just in-frame clones and leaves some out. Here the sample spans about 83,000 clones, roughly four fifths being singletons. This specimen consisted of CD4+ or CD8+ T cells sorted from blood, obtained in a trial of the OX40 agonist ivuxolimab. Every receptor here comes from an adult with an advanced solid tumor such as melanoma, head and neck, liver or kidney cancer.

The chain links TRBV7-3 to TRBJ1-1, with no clear D. Germline CDR1 SGHTA, CDR2 FQGTGA. Trimming took off 7 bases at V and 5 bases at J, with 20 bases between the two ends. The CDR3 sequence is 15 residues long. The DNA of the CDR3 is TGTGCCAGCACAATTCCGTTGGACCCGGGAACTGAAGCTTTCTTT. Amino acid sequence: CASTIPLDPGTEAFF.

This clone was seen a few times. This chain joins TRBV7-2 and TRBJ1-2; the D gene is possibly TRBD1 (6 bases). From germline, CDR1 is SGHTA and CDR2 FQGNSA. V lost 1 base to trimming and J lost 3 bases, with 6 bases between them. This CDR3 spans 13 amino acids. Here the CDR3 reads CASSLDRDYGYTF. In DNA form, the CDR3 reads TGTGCCAGCAGCTTAGACAGGGACTATGGCTACACCTTC. The full variable domain, in which reference TRBV7-2 and TRBJ1-2 provide the parts outside the CDR3, is GAGVSQSPSNKVTEKGKDVELRCDPISGHTALYWYRQSLGQGLEFLIYFQGNSAPDKSGLPSDRFSAERTGGSVSTLTIQRTQQEDSAVYLCASSLDRDYGYTFGSGTRLTVV.

This chain links TRBV7-9 with TRBJ1-3; TRBD1 is a possible D gene (6 bases). V gave up 5 bases and J gave up 3 bases, with 11 bases separating them. The CDR3 contains 14 residues. Germline CDR1 reads SEHNR; CDR2 reads FQNEAQ (reference sequence). CDR3 nucleotide sequence: TGTGCCAGCAGCGTACAGGGCGGTGGAAACACCATATATTTT. Protein sequence: CASSVQGGGNTIYF.

The chain links TRBV6-1 to TRBJ1-5; D not certain. Germline V gene lookup returns CDR1 MNHNS and CDR2 SASEGT. V dropped 1 base and J dropped 6 bases, with 13 bases sitting between them. The CDR3 loop spans 15 amino acids. The CDR3: CASSEGPTIAQPQHF. The CDR3 DNA sequence: TGTGCCAGCAGTGAAGGCCCTACCATCGCTCAGCCCCAGCATTTT.

V gene TRBV6-4 combines with J gene TRBJ1-6; the D gene is possibly TRBD1 (6 bases). Per germline, CDR1 MRHNA and CDR2 SNTAGT. The CDR3 is 13 residues long. The V and J ends lost 9 bases and 8 bases respectively, with 14 bases between them. CDR3: CASIRDKDSPLHF. The CDR3 DNA is TGTGCCAGTATCCGGGACAAGGATTCACCCCTCCACTTT.

This chain joins TRBV5-1 and TRBJ1-6; 8 bases are a match to TRBD1. The CDR3 extends over 14 amino acids. CDR1 is SGHRS and CDR2 is YFSETQ in the germline V gene. The junction had 6 bases not matched to a gene; V was cut back by 3 bases and J by 10 bases. The CDR3 nucleotides read TGCGCCAGCAGCTCTACGGACAGGGACTCACCCCTCCACTTT. This encodes CASSSTDRDSPLHF.

This chain connects TRBV6-5 to TRBJ2-2; D is uncertain. Per germline, CDR1 MNHEY and CDR2 SVGAGI. The ends were cut back, 2 bases at V and 8 bases at J, with 9 bases in the middle. The CDR3 runs 13 residues. CDR3 bases: TGTGCCAGCAGTTACCTTCAAACTGGGGAGCTGTTTTTT. It is translated as CASSYLQTGELFF.

The V and J genes are TRBV7-9 and TRBJ2-6; D is uncertain. This CDR3 is 13 amino acids long. The germline V gene has CDR1 SEHNR and CDR2 FQNEAQ (reference sequence). Trimming took off 7 bases at V and 3 bases at J, with 7 bases between the two ends. CDR3 nucleotides: TGTGCCAGCACCGCTTATGGGGCCAACGTCCTGACTTTC. It specifies CASTAYGANVLTF.

This clone was detected only once. The CDR3 region is CASSGTQNNYGYTF. In DNA, the CDR3 is TGCGCCAGCAGCGGAACACAGAATAACTATGGCTACACCTTC. The chain uses TRBV5-1 and TRBJ1-2; D gene uncertain. Trimming pared 4 bases from V and 1 base from J, leaving 11 bases between. This CDR3 comprises 14 residues. The germline gives CDR1 SGHRS, CDR2 YFSETQ.

This clone was picked up a small number of times. The identical CDR3 is also encoded by other nucleotide sequences in the sample. The chain combines TRBV30 with TRBJ1-6; D unresolved. The CDR3 covers 12 residues. V lost 3 bases, J lost 7 bases, and 7 bases lay in between. Germline V lookup: CDR1 GTSNPN, CDR2 SVGIG (reference sequence). CDR3: CAWRPPNSPLHF. As DNA, the CDR3 is TGTGCCTGGAGACCCCCAAATTCACCCCTCCACTTT.

V usage is TRBV28 and J usage is TRBJ1-5, with D unclear. The CDR3 runs to 12 residues. The V end was cut by 3 bases, the J end by 7 bases, with 7 bases between. CDR1 is MDHEN and CDR2 is SYDVKM in the germline V gene. DNA of the CDR3: TGTGCCAGCAGTTTTCCTCCGCAGCCCCAGCATTTT. Amino acid sequence: CASSFPPQPQHF.

V is TRBV28 and J is TRBJ2-7; the match to TRBD2 covers 8 bases. CDR3 length: 15 amino acids. Trimming took 3 bases from V and 4 from J; bases not matched to a gene: 8. CDR1 and CDR2 from the germline V gene are MDHEN and SYDVKM. This chain's CDR3 is CASSFLGGVEYEQYF. The CDR3, as DNA: TGTGCCAGCAGTTTCCTCGGGGGGGTAGAATACGAGCAGTACTTC.

The chain joins TRBV9 to TRBJ2-2; D gene ambiguous. From germline, CDR1 is SGDLS and CDR2 YYNGEE. This CDR3 is built from 13 residues. V lost 10 bases, J lost 7 bases, and 17 bases lay in between. The CDR3 DNA reads as TGTGCCGGTAGCTGGTCCGTTGACGGGGAGCTGTTTTTT. It is translated as CAGSWSVDGELFF. Supplemented by reference TRBV9 and TRBJ2-2, the full variable domain reads DSGVTQTPKHLITATGQRVTLRCSPRSGDLSVYWYQQSLDQGLQFLIQYYNGEERAKGNILERFSAQQFPDLHSELNLSSLELGDSALYFCAGSWSVDGELFFGEGSRLTVL.

The V call is TRBV30, the J call TRBJ2-5, with a tentative D call TRBD1 (6 bases). The germline V gene has CDR1 GTSNPN and CDR2 SVGIG (reference sequence). V was pared by 2 bases and J by 1 base, with 11 bases between. The CDR3 loop spans 14 amino acids. The chain's CDR3 is CAWSKLRGQETQYF. CDR3 nucleotide sequence: TGTGCCTGGAGTAAGCTCAGGGGCCAAGAGACCCAGTACTTC.

The rearrangement uses TRBV28 and TRBJ2-1; 9 nucleotides line up with TRBD2. J lost 0 bases, V lost 6 bases, and 9 bases had no gene match. Germline V CDR1 and CDR2: MDHEN, SYDVKM. CDR3 length equals 17 residues. CDR3 DNA sequence: TGTGCCAGCAGCCCCCAGCGGGGGGCGAGCTCCTACAATGAGCAGTTCTTC. It yields the protein CASSPQRGASSYNEQFF.

The chain combines TRBV4-1 with TRBJ1-2, with 7 positions matching TRBD1. V was pared by 1 base and J by 2 bases, with 4 bases of the junction left unmatched. CDR3 length: 15 amino acids. Looked up from germline, CDR1 is MGHRA and CDR2 is YSYEKL. CDR3 sequence reads: CASSQGDSGNYGYTF. The CDR3 DNA follows: TGCGCCAGCAGCCAAGGGGACAGCGGAAACTATGGCTACACCTTC.

The CDR3 region is CASSPRQGAGSYEQYF. In DNA form, the CDR3 reads TGCGCCAGCAGCCCACGGCAAGGGGCTGGCTCCTACGAGCAGTACTTC. The chain is built from TRBV5-1 and TRBJ2-7, with D tentatively TRBD1 (5 bases). V lost 4 bases, J lost 0 bases, and 17 bases lay in between. Germline CDR1 reads SGHRS; CDR2 reads YFSETQ. The CDR3 has 16 amino acids.

This clone was found a few times. The chain has TRBV5-5 and TRBJ1-6; TRBD1 matches at 8 bases. This CDR3 spans 16 amino acids. The germline CDR1 and CDR2 sequences are SGHKS and YYEKEE (reference sequence). Trimming at V came to 4 bases and at J to 7 bases, leaving 10 bases not matched to a gene. This CDR3 is CASSRTGSNTNSPLHF. The CDR3 region has the DNA TGTGCCAGCAGCCGGACAGGGTCGAATACGAATTCACCCCTCCACTTT.

The rearrangement joins TRBV30 to TRBJ2-2, with 10 bases identical to TRBD1. The CDR3 length is 17 residues. Looked up from germline, CDR1 is GTSNPN and CDR2 is SVGIG (reference sequence). V lost 1 base to trimming and J lost 3 bases; unmatched junction nucleotides: 8. The CDR3 bases are TGTGCCTGGAGTGACTTCGGGACAGGGGTGTACACCGGGGAGCTGTTTTTT. It yields the protein CAWSDFGTGVYTGELFF.

V gene TRBV9 combines with J gene TRBJ2-2; the D is unclear. The CDR3 is made up of 15 amino acids. Trimming removed 0 bases at V and 1 base at J, with 7 bases between. Germline CDR1 reads SGDLS; CDR2 reads YYNGEE. Written as DNA, the CDR3 is TGTGCCAGCAGCGTAGATTGGTGGAACACCGGGGAGCTGTTTTTT. This translates into CASSVDWWNTGELFF.

The V call is TRBV29-1, the J call TRBJ1-1; possibly TRBD1 for D (5 bases). The CDR3 is 12 amino acids. Between the trimmed V and J ends, which lost 4 bases and 3 bases, there was a span of 9 bases. Germline CDR1 and CDR2: SQVTM and ANQGSEA. The CDR3 nucleotides are TGCAGCGTTGGGGACGCAGACACTGAAGCTTTCTTT. This translates into CSVGDADTEAFF.